Here is one T cell receptor (beta chain) with its context. The data belong to a study of CD8 T cells in Susac syndrome. Negative magnetic isolation gave CD8+ and CD4+ cells; FACS enriched CD8+ TEMRA. RNA, at about 0.5 to 1 ug, was reverse transcribed with random hexamers. Via MiXCR, TCRdb re-called the immunoSEQ multiplex PCR reads, giving one row per CDR3 protein. The sample lists 150,000 to 200,000 distinct CDR3 sequences; approximately 94% were seen once. The CDR3 totals 12 residues. The ends were cut back, 0 bases at V and 7 bases at J, with 6 bases in the middle. CDR1 and CDR2 (germline): LNHNV, YYDKDF (reference sequence).

The V gene is TRBV15, the J gene TRBJ1-1; no clear D gene. The sequencing input was CD4+ T cells from PBMCs. This receptor was identified in a human donor with multiple sclerosis. The CDR3 DNA reads as TGTGCCACCAGCAGAGAACCCCGTGAAGCTTTCTTT. It codes for CATSREPREAFF.